This TCR beta chain is from a study of CD8 T cells in ankylosing spondylitis. This CDR3 has 16 amino acids. Between the trimmed V and J ends, which lost 1 base and 2 bases, there was a span of 18 bases. CDR1 is DFQATT, CDR2 SNEGSKA, per germline (reference sequence). Study-level results: A TCR beta motif of under ten highly homologous variants appeared characteristic of ankylosing spondylitis blood.

TCRdb re-called the 5' RACE reads with MiXCR, one entry per CDR3 protein. The sample has about 230,000 distinct CDR3 sequences, over 7% seen once. This clonotype was picked up many times. Its antigen is currently unknown. V and J are TRBV20-1 and TRBJ2-7, with no clear D. The source material was blood, either unsorted or a sorted T cell fraction (not recorded which). This receptor was taken from a female donor with ankylosing spondylitis or in good health (not recorded which). This CDR3 reads CSARGLVPRSPYEQYF. DNA of the CDR3: TGCAGTGCTAGAGGGTTGGTCCCAAGAAGCCCCTACGAGCAGTACTTC.